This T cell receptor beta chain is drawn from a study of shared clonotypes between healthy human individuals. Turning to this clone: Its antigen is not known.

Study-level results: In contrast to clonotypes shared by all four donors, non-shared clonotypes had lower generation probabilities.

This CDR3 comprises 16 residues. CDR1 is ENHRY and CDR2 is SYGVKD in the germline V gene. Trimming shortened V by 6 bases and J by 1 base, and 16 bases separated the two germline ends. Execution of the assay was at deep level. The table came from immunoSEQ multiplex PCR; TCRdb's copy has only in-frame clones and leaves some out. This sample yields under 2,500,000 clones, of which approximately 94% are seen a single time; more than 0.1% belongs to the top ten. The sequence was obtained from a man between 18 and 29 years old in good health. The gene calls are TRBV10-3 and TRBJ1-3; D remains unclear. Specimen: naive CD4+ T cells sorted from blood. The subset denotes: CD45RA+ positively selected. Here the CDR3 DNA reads TGTGCCATCAGGGACCGGACGGATGATTCTGGAAACACCATATATTTT. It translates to CAIRDRTDDSGNTIYF.